What follows are 12 T cell receptor beta chains derived from one specimen sequenced in a study of T cell repertoires in cytomegalovirus infection. TCRdb re-called the reads with MiXCR, one entry per CDR3 protein. The repertoire has fewer than 250,000 distinct CDR3 sequences, 9% to 15% of them found once; the top ten carry 1.5% to 2%. The source material was PBMCs. The receptors originated from a human donor in good health (CMV status not recorded). Some clones in this sample may be carry-over from other donors' samples.

There are a few counts of this clonotype. The chain employs TRBV6-6 and TRBJ1-1, with D perhaps matching TRBD1 (5 bases). The CDR3 consists of 15 residues. Trimming shortened V by 2 bases and J by 5 bases, and 15 bases separated the two germline ends. Germline-derived CDR1 and CDR2 are MNHNY and SVGAGI (reference sequence). CDR3 protein: CASSYIVGVMTEAFF. Here the CDR3 DNA reads TGTGCCAGCAGTTACATAGTGGGGGTTATGACTGAAGCTTTCTTT.

This clonotype appeared many times. The J gene is TRBJ2-3, the V gene TRBV7-2; 7 nucleotides align to TRBD1. V was pared by 1 base and J by 0 bases, with 10 bases of the junction left unmatched. The CDR3 has 18 residues. Per the germline V gene, CDR1 is SGHTA and CDR2 is FQGNSA. The CDR3 protein is CASSLGRRTGLSTDTQYF. The CDR3 region has the DNA TGTGCCAGCAGCTTAGGTCGGAGGACAGGCCTAAGCACAGATACGCAGTATTTT.

This clonotype was recorded at least ten times. The J gene is TRBJ2-2, the V gene TRBV6-6; the match to TRBD2 covers 9 bases. The CDR3 has 16 residues. J was trimmed by 5 bases and V by 5 bases; bases with no gene match: 9. The V gene's germline CDR1 is MNHNY and CDR2 SVGAGI (reference sequence). CDR3 amino acids: CASSLAGLAGTGELFF. CDR3 sequence (DNA): TGTGCCAGCAGTCTAGCGGGACTAGCAGGGACCGGGGAGCTGTTTTTT.

Many counts were recorded for this clonotype. The chain is built from TRBV28 and TRBJ1-2; a weak D match, TRBD1 (5 bases). V shed 1 base and J shed 8 bases, with 14 bases lying between them. CDR3 size: 14 residues. Germline V gene lookup returns CDR1 MDHEN and CDR2 SYDVKM. CDR3 sequence (DNA): TGTGCCAGCAGTTTATACGGGGCGGTAGGGGGCTACACCTTC. It translates to CASSLYGAVGGYTF.

This sequence joins TRBV7-3 and TRBJ1-2; 8 bases align to TRBD1. Germline V gives CDR1 SGHTA, CDR2 FQGTGA. J lost 7 bases, V lost 5 bases, and 9 bases had no gene match. This CDR3 comprises 14 residues. The CDR3 reads CASSPGQGSAGYTF. In DNA form, the CDR3 reads TGTGCCAGCAGCCCAGGACAGGGATCGGCTGGCTACACCTTC.

The CDR3 reads CASSLLLGQGEQYF. The CDR3 DNA sequence: TGCGCCAGCAGCCTCCTCTTGGGACAGGGGGAGCAGTACTTC. The rearrangement joins TRBV4-3 to TRBJ2-7; 10 positions match TRBD1. The CDR3 has 14 amino acids. CDR1 and CDR2 (germline): LGHNA, YSLEER. Trimming removed 4 bases from V and 7 bases from J; junction bases left unmatched: 7.

A word on this clonotype: Given a much more abundant clone one base away, this may be a read error. The chain combines TRBV6-2 or TRBV6-3 with TRBJ2-7; 8 positions match TRBD2. Germline CDR1 is MNHEY and CDR2 is SVGEGT. Trimming at V came to 0 bases and at J to 4 bases, leaving 8 bases not matched to a gene. The CDR3 has 16 amino acids. The CDR3 region is CASSYSNSGSMYEQYF. CDR3 nucleotide sequence: TGTGCCAGCAGTTACTCGAACAGCGGGAGTATGTACGAGCAGTACTTC.

The rearrangement joins TRBV28 to TRBJ1-2; no clear D. V lost 2 bases and J lost 4, with 17 bases in between. The germline V gene encodes CDR1 MDHEN and CDR2 SYDVKM. CDR3 length: 16 amino acids. The CDR3 nucleotides are TGTGCCAGCAGTTTACCCGGACGAGGCCAACCCTATGGCTACACCTTC. Protein product: CASSLPGRGQPYGYTF.

There are many counts of this clonotype. The chain carries TRBV7-2 and TRBJ2-7; D is undetermined. V lost 6 bases to trimming and J lost 5 bases, with 20 bases between them. The CDR3 extends over 15 amino acids. CDR1 and CDR2 from the germline V gene are SGHTA and FQGNSA. The CDR3 protein is CASRTGPGLADEQYF. The DNA of the CDR3 is TGTGCCAGCAGGACCGGACCGGGCCTCGCCGACGAGCAGTACTTC. The whole variable domain, remainder taken from reference TRBV7-2 and TRBJ2-7, is GAGVSQSPSNKVTEKGKDVELRCDPISGHTALYWYRQSLGQGLEFLIYFQGNSAPDKSGLPSDRFSAERTGGSVSTLTIQRTQQEDSAVYLCASRTGPGLADEQYFGPGTRLTVT.

This clonotype was detected many times. V usage is TRBV19 and J usage is TRBJ1-1; 8 positions agree with TRBD1. This CDR3 has 16 amino acids. Germline lookup yields CDR1 LNHDA and CDR2 SQIVND (reference sequence). V shed 6 bases, J shed 4 bases, and the junction held 13 bases outside the gene matches. CDR3 in amino acids: CASSPWTGRGSTEAFF. DNA for the CDR3: TGTGCCAGTAGCCCTTGGACAGGGAGGGGGAGCACTGAAGCTTTCTTT.

This sequence joins TRBV20-1 and TRBJ1-2; 12 positions match TRBD1. The CDR3 is 16 amino acids. V was clipped by 0 bases and J by 7 bases; unmatched bases: 9. CDR1 and CDR2 (germline): DFQATT, SNEGSKA (reference sequence). CDR3 residues: CSARERSGQGAFGYTF. DNA for the CDR3: TGCAGTGCTAGAGAGAGGTCGGGACAGGGGGCTTTTGGCTACACCTTC.

The chain combines TRBV5-1 with TRBJ2-1; D unclear. The germline V and J ends were trimmed by 2 bases and 0 bases, with 12 bases remaining between them. The CDR3 is made up of 16 amino acids. Germline V gene sequence: CDR1 SGHRS, CDR2 YFSETQ. The CDR3 coding sequence is TGCGCCAGCAGCTTTTCCCTCGCCGGCTCCTACAATGAGCAGTTCTTC. Its protein product is CASSFSLAGSYNEQFF.